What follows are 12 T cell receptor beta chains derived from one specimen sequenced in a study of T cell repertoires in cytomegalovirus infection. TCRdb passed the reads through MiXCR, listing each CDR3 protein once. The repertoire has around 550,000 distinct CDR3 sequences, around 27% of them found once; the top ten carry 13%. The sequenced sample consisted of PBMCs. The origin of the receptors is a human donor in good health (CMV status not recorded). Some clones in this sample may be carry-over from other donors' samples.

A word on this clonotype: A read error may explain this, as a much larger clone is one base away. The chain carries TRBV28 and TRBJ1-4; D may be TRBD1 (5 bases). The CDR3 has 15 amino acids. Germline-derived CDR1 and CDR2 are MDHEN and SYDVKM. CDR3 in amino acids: CACSSPGRGNEKLFF. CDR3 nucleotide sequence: TGTGCCTGCAGTTCCCCAGGGAGGGGTAATGAAAAACTGTTTTTT.

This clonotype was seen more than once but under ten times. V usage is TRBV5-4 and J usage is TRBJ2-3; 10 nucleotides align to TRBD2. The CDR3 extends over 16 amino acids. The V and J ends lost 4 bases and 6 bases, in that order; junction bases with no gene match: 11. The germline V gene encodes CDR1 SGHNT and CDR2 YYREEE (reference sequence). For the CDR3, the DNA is TGTGCCAGCAGCCCTGCCAGCGGGAGGGCCGGGGATACGCAGTATTTT. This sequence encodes CASSPASGRAGDTQYF.

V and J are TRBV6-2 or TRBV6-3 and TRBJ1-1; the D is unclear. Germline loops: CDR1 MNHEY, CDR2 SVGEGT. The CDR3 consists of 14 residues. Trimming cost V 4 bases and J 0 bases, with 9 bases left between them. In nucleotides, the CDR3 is TGTGCCAGCAGTTGGAAGATTATGAACACTGAAGCTTTCTTT. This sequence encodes CASSWKIMNTEAFF.

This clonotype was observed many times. For the CDR3, the DNA is TGTGCCAGTAGTACCCGGCGGGGGGTTGGCAAAAACATTCAGTACTTC. It yields the protein CASSTRRGVGKNIQYF. This chain joins TRBV19 and TRBJ2-4; 8 nucleotides match TRBD2. The CDR3 sequence is 16 residues long. V was pared by 4 bases and J by 3 bases, with 8 bases of the junction left unmatched. Germline values: CDR1 LNHDA, CDR2 SQIVND (reference sequence).

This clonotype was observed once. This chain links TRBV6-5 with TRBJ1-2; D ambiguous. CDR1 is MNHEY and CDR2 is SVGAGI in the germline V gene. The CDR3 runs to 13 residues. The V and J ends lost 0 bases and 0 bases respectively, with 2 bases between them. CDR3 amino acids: CASSYSPNYGYTF. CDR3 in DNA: TGTGCCAGCAGTTACTCCCCTAACTATGGCTACACCTTC.

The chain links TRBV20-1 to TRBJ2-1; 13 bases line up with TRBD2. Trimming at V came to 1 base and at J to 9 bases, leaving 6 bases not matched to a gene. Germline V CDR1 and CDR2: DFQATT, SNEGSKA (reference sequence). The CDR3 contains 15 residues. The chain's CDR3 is CSARVGLAGATEQFF. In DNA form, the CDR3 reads TGCAGTGCTAGAGTCGGACTAGCGGGAGCTACTGAGCAGTTCTTC.

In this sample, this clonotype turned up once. DNA for the CDR3: TGTGCCAGCAGCTTATTTAGCGGGGCTAACAATGAGCAGTTCTTC. Amino acid sequence: CASSLFSGANNEQFF. This chain links TRBV7-6 with TRBJ2-1; 8 bases line up with TRBD2. The germline CDR1 and CDR2 sequences are SGHVS and FNYEAQ. Unmatched junction bases numbered 5, after V lost 2 bases and J lost 5 bases. The CDR3 has 15 amino acids.

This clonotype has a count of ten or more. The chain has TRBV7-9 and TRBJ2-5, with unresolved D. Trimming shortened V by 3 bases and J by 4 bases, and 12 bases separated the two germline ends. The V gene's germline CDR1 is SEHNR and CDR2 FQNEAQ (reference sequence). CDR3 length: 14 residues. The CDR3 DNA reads TGTGCCAGCAGCTTTGGAGCGCTGGGAGAGACCCAGTACTTC. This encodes CASSFGALGETQYF.

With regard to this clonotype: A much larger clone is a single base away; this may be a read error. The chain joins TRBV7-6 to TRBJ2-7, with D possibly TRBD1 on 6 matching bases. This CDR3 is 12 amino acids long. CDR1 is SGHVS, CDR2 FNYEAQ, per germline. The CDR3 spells CASGLIRGEQYF. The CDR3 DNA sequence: TGTGCCAGCGGCTTAATCAGGGGCGAGCAGTACTTC.

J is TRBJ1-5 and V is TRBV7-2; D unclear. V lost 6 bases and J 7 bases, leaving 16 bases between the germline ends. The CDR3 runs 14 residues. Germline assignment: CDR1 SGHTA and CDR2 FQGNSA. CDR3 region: CASRPVGSTQPQHF. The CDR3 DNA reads TGTGCCAGCAGGCCTGTGGGCTCAACCCAGCCCCAGCATTTT. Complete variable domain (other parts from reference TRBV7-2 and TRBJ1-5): GAGVSQSPSNKVTEKGKDVELRCDPISGHTALYWYRQSLGQGLEFLIYFQGNSAPDKSGLPSDRFSAERTGGSVSTLTIQRTQQEDSAVYLCASRPVGSTQPQHFGDGTRLSIL.

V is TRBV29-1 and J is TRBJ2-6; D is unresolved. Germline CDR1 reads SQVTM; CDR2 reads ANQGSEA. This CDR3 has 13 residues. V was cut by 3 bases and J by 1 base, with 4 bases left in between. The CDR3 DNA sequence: TGCAGCGTTGACGCTTCTGGGGCCAACGTCCTGACTTTC. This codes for CSVDASGANVLTF.

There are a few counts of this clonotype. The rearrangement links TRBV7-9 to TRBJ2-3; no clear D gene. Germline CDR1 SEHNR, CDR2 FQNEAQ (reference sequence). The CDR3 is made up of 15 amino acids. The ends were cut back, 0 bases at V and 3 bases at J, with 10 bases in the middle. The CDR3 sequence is CASSLAPGPTDTQYF. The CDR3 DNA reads TGTGCCAGCAGCTTAGCCCCAGGACCTACAGATACGCAGTATTTT.